This T cell receptor (beta chain) emerged from a study of blood T cell repertoires in COVID-19. Overall study context: Sites in the United States, Italy and Spain provided acute and convalescent COVID-19 samples. PBMCs, B-cell-depleted T cells, or T cells were the source of the cDNA or gDNA that made up the material.

V shed 0 bases and J shed 0 bases, with 15 bases lying between them. In germline, CDR1 is MRHNA, CDR2 SNTAGT. The CDR3 runs to 18 residues. Original data processing: Amplification from reference gene primers served as the basis for estimated nucleated cell counts. Clones were sequenced by immunoSEQ multiplex PCR, and TCRdb holds only the in-frame ones, with some missing. V and J calls and clone size are those listed in that table; D and trimming were worked out from the DNA. The data show about 310,000 clones, with roughly nine tenths seen just once and approximately 2.9% held by the top ten. Sequencing was done on a sample of peripheral blood. This TCR derives from a young woman with COVID-19, enrolled during active disease. The chain has TRBV6-4 and TRBJ1-3; the D is unclear. The CDR3 sequence is CASSDSWQANFSGNTIYF. Here the CDR3 DNA reads TGTGCCAGCAGTGACTCGTGGCAGGCAAACTTCTCTGGAAACACCATATATTTT.